The rows below give T cell receptor beta chains drawn from one sample of a study of blood T cell repertoires in COVID-19. The table came from immunoSEQ multiplex PCR; TCRdb's copy has only in-frame clones and leaves some out. The sample has approximately 230,000 clones, 70% to 90% seen once. Sequenced sample: peripheral blood. These receptors all stem from a man aged 18 to 30 with active or convalescent COVID-19. Each CDR3 is given with its conserved first and last residue. The D gene is left open where the match is weak. Clone size is stated in some rows and not others, as once, few, many or a class when expanded.

TRBV19	.	TRBJ2-3	TRBD2	TGTGCCAGTAGTTCGGGACTAGCGGGGGGGCAATATCAAGATACGCAGTATTTT	CASSSGLAGGQYQDTQYF
TRBV6-4	.	TRBJ2-5	.	TGTGCCAGCAGTGCGAGACTAGAAGAGACCCAGTACTTC	CASSARLEETQYF
TRBV6-2/TRBV6-3	.	TRBJ1-1	TRBD1	TGTGCCAGCAGCTTTAGACAGGGAACCCTGAACACTGAAGCTTTCTTT	CASSFRQGTLNTEAFF
TRBV6-5	.	TRBJ2-3	TRBD2	TGTGCCAGCGGGGGACTAGCGGACACAGATACGCAGTATTTT	CASGGLADTDTQYF
TRBV28	few	TRBJ1-2	.	TGTGCCAGCAGTTTAATGTCGGCAGGTGGCTACACCTTC	CASSLMSAGGYTF
TRBV7-8	few	TRBJ1-5	.	TGTGCCAGCAGCTTCCGGGATCAGCCCCAGCATTTT	CASSFRDQPQHF
TRBV7-8	.	TRBJ1-1	.	TGTGCCAGCAGCTTACTGGAGGCGATGAACACTGAAGCTTTCTTT	CASSLLEAMNTEAFF
TRBV2	.	TRBJ2-5	TRBD2	TGTGCCAGCAGGGGACGCCGGGAGGGGACCCAGTACTTC	CASRGRREGTQYF
TRBV11-3	.	TRBJ1-6	.	TGTGCCAGCAGCAAAGGGGCAGGAACGGATTCACCCCTCCACTTT	CASSKGAGTDSPLHF
TRBV9	once	TRBJ1-1	.	TGTGCCAGCAGCCTGAACGGAGGGGCTGAAGCTTTCTTT	CASSLNGGAEAFF
TRBV2	.	TRBJ1-2	.	TGTGCCAGCAGTCCCACAGGGCCAAACTATGGCTACACCTTC	CASSPTGPNYGYTF
TRBV5-1	.	TRBJ2-7	TRBD1	TGCGCCAGCAGCAGAGGACAGGGGGAGTACGAGCAGTACTTC	CASSRGQGEYEQYF
TRBV3-1/TRBV3-2	.	TRBJ1-1	.	TGTGCCAGCAGCCAAGTCTCTACTGAAGCTTTCTTT	CASSQVSTEAFF
TRBV2	.	TRBJ2-5	.	TGTGCCAGTATAGAAGAGACCCAGTACTTC	CASIEETQYF
TRBV6-6	.	TRBJ1-5	.	TGTGCTAGCAGTTACTCTTCGCTGGTAGCCAATCAGCCCCAGCATTTT	CASSYSSLVANQPQHF
TRBV15	.	TRBJ2-3	TRBD2	TGTGCCACCAGCGGACGACTAGCGGGAGGCACAGATACGCAGTATTTT	CATSGRLAGGTDTQYF